One and the same sample provided the 26 T cell receptor beta chains below, sequenced in a study of PD-1 blockade in classical Hodgkin lymphoma. All patients experienced relapse after autologous stem cell transplantation, and brentuximab vedotin exposure was variable. Measured with immunoSEQ multiplex PCR; TCRdb has only the in-frame clones, and not every one. The sample consists of 45,000 to 50,000 clones, roughly 80% of them appearing once. Sequenced material: peripheral blood mononuclear cells (PBMCs), taken before the second cycle of nivolumab. These TCRs come from a human donor with classical Hodgkin lymphoma.

This chain connects TRBV4-2 to TRBJ1-2; TRBD1 agrees at 12 bases. The CDR3 has 14 residues. V gave up 3 bases and J gave up 6 bases; unmatched junction bases: 2. Germline CDR1 and CDR2: LGHNA and YNFKEQ. In DNA, the CDR3 is TGTGCCAGCAGCCAGGGACAGGGGGCTAATGGCTACACCTTC. It is translated as CASSQGQGANGYTF.

The table lists this clone with a count of one. The CDR3 DNA sequence: TGTGCCATCAGTGAGGACAACGGTGAGCAGTTCTTC. Encoded protein: CAISEDNGEQFF. The chain combines TRBV10-3 with TRBJ2-1; D uncertain. The V gene's germline CDR1 is ENHRY and CDR2 SYGVKD. Trimming pared 2 bases from V and 9 bases from J, leaving 8 bases between. The length of the CDR3 is 12 residues.

This clone has only a few counts. The chain has TRBV18 and TRBJ1-2, with 8 positions matching TRBD1. Germline CDR1 KGHSH, CDR2 LQKENI. This CDR3 comprises 13 residues. Trimming removed 3 bases from V and 7 bases from J; junction bases left unmatched: 4. The CDR3 sequence is CASSPDRVLGYTF. The CDR3 bases are TGTGCCAGCTCACCGGACAGGGTGCTTGGCTACACCTTC.

CDR3 protein: CASSAKVGQGITDTQYF. As DNA, the CDR3 is TGTGCCAGCAGCGCCAAGGTCGGACAGGGGATCACAGATACGCAGTATTTT. V is TRBV13 and J is TRBJ2-3; 9 bases fit TRBD1. The CDR3 length is 17 residues. V lost 5 bases to trimming and J lost 2 bases; unmatched junction nucleotides: 11. Germline V gives CDR1 PRHDT, CDR2 FYEKMQ (reference sequence).

This clone appeared a few times. The V call is TRBV25-1, the J call TRBJ2-7, with TRBD2 as a possible D gene (5 bases). The length of the CDR3 is 15 residues. Germline loops: CDR1 MGHDK, CDR2 SYGVNS. V gave up 2 bases and J gave up 3 bases, with 14 bases separating them. In DNA, the CDR3 is TGTGCCAGCAGTGAAACCGGGGTCCGGGGCTACGAGCAGTACTTC. Protein product: CASSETGVRGYEQYF.

The chain is built from TRBV7-3 and TRBJ1-6, with 11 positions matching TRBD1. The CDR3 runs 14 residues. Germline V gives CDR1 SGHTA, CDR2 FQGTGA. V lost 5 bases to trimming and J lost 14 bases; unmatched junction nucleotides: 8. CDR3: CASSADRGQATLHF. DNA of the CDR3: TGTGCCAGCAGCGCGGACAGGGGGCAGGCTACCCTCCACTTT.

The rearrangement links TRBV28 to TRBJ2-7, with D possibly being TRBD1 (5 bases). Trimming took 6 bases from V and 0 from J, leaving 18 bases between them. CDR3 size: 16 residues. Germline V lookup: CDR1 MDHEN, CDR2 SYDVKM. The CDR3 DNA follows: TGTGCCAGCAGCCAGTTCGTTACCGGACACTCCTACGAGCAGTACTTC. Translated, it gives CASSQFVTGHSYEQYF.

The V call is TRBV30, the J call TRBJ1-1; D not resolved. The CDR3 spans 11 residues. CDR1 is GTSNPN, CDR2 SVGIG, per germline (reference sequence). Between the trimmed V and J ends, which lost 1 base and 8 bases, there was a span of 8 bases. CDR3 sequence reads: CAWSEGSEAFF. The CDR3 DNA reads TGTGCCTGGAGTGAGGGTTCCGAAGCTTTCTTT.

This chain's CDR3 is CASSAEVEKSEQFF. Here the CDR3 DNA reads TGCGCCAGCAGCGCTGAGGTAGAAAAGTCTGAGCAGTTCTTC. The V call is TRBV5-1, the J call TRBJ2-1; D ambiguous. There are 14 residues in the CDR3. The germline V gene encodes CDR1 SGHRS and CDR2 YFSETQ. With 4 bases removed from V and 9 bases from J, the gap between germline ends came to 17 bases.

The J gene is TRBJ2-5, the V gene TRBV4-2, with D maybe TRBD1 (5 bases). Germline V lookup: CDR1 LGHNA, CDR2 YNFKEQ. The CDR3 is 14 residues long. The V and J ends lost 4 bases and 2 bases respectively, with 11 bases between them. The CDR3 nucleotides are TGTGCCAGCAGCCCCCGCCAGGGACAAGAGACCCAGTACTTC. Protein product: CASSPRQGQETQYF.

V and J are TRBV28 and TRBJ1-1; no firm D call. V dropped 3 bases and J dropped 2 bases, with 22 bases sitting between them. The germline CDR1 and CDR2 sequences are MDHEN and SYDVKM. This CDR3 region has 18 residues. CDR3 DNA: TGTGCCAGCAGTTTTCTGCCAAGTGTCGGTATTAAAAACACTGAAGCTTTCTTT. Translated: CASSFLPSVGIKNTEAFF.

The chain links TRBV10-3 to TRBJ2-7, with TRBD1 matching over 9 bases. With 10 bases clipped from V and 4 bases from J, the junction kept 8 bases outside the gene matches. In germline, CDR1 is ENHRY, CDR2 SYGVKD. The CDR3 runs to 13 residues. In DNA, the CDR3 is TGTGCCACCGCTGGGACAGGGATTTACGAGCAGTACTTC. It is translated as CATAGTGIYEQYF.

This clone has a single count. The chain joins TRBV4-2 to TRBJ2-2; D is undetermined. Trimming cost V 7 bases and J 1 base, with 10 bases left between them. The germline CDR1 and CDR2 sequences are LGHNA and YNFKEQ. The CDR3 has 14 residues. The CDR3 loop reads CASIKSLNTGELFF. For the CDR3, the DNA is TGTGCCAGCATCAAGAGCCTGAACACCGGGGAGCTGTTTTTT.

The gene calls are TRBV4-3 and TRBJ2-7; D gene ambiguous. Trimming removed 3 bases from V and 0 bases from J, with 18 bases in between. Germline CDR1 reads LGHNA; CDR2 reads YSLEER. CDR3 length equals 17 residues. The CDR3, as DNA: TGCGCCAGCAGCCATCGTTTGGTAGCAGCATCCTCCTACGAGCAGTACTTC. Residues: CASSHRLVAASSYEQYF.

The V gene is TRBV7-6, the J gene TRBJ1-5, with 9 bases identical to TRBD1. Germline CDR1 reads SGHVS; CDR2 reads FNYEAQ. The junction had 2 bases not matched to a gene; V was cut back by 3 bases and J by 8 bases. The CDR3 has 13 residues. The chain's CDR3 is CASSLGQGEPQHF. The CDR3 DNA reads as TGTGCCAGCAGCTTGGGACAGGGTGAGCCCCAGCATTTT.

This clone was counted only a few times. The rearrangement joins TRBV30 to TRBJ1-3; unclear D gene. The germline CDR1 and CDR2 sequences are GTSNPN and SVGIG (reference sequence). The length of the CDR3 is 13 residues. DNA of the CDR3: TGTGCTTTGACGGGAGGGCCCGGAAACACCATATATTTT. It translates to CALTGGPGNTIYF. The full variable domain, with the rest looked up from reference TRBV30 and TRBJ1-3, is SQTIHQWPATLVQPVGSPLSLECTVEGTSNPNLYWYRQAAGRGLQLLFYSVGIGQISSEVPQNLSASRPQDRQFILSSKKLLLSDSGFYLCALTGGPGNTIYFGEGSWLTVV.

This clone has only a few counts. The rearrangement joins TRBV23-1 to TRBJ2-3, with unresolved D. TRBV23-1 is an ORF, and what it does is uncertain. The CDR3 spans 15 residues. V shed 3 bases and J shed 1 base, with 11 bases lying between them. CDR3: CASSHRSIRTDTQYF. CDR3 nucleotides: TGCGCCAGCAGTCATCGTTCGATCCGCACAGATACGCAGTATTTT.

This clone was observed a few times. This chain links TRBV12-5 with TRBJ2-1, with D maybe TRBD2 (5 bases). V lost 0 bases to trimming and J lost 10 bases, with 13 bases between them. The length of the CDR3 is 14 residues. CDR1 and CDR2 from the germline V gene are LGHNT and FRNRAP. The CDR3 region has the DNA TGTGCTAGTGGTTTGGTACGAAGCGGCTCGGAGCAGTTCTTC. Encoded protein: CASGLVRSGSEQFF.

CDR3 in amino acids: CAITRDRATEAFF. For the CDR3, the DNA is TGTGCCATCACCCGGGACAGGGCAACTGAAGCTTTCTTT. This sequence joins TRBV10-3 and TRBJ1-1; 9 bases line up with TRBD1. The germline V gene has CDR1 ENHRY and CDR2 SYGVKD. V was clipped by 7 bases and J by 5 bases; unmatched bases: 5. The CDR3 is 13 residues long.

This sequence joins TRBV6-5 and TRBJ2-7, with D perhaps matching TRBD1 (5 bases). V lost 2 bases, J lost 1 base, and 6 bases lay in between. The germline V gene has CDR1 MNHEY and CDR2 SVGAGI. The CDR3 is 13 residues long. CDR3 in DNA: TGTGCCAGCAGTTACACAGGTTCCTACGAGCAGTACTTC. It is translated as CASSYTGSYEQYF.

The V call is TRBV11-3, the J call TRBJ2-2, with TRBD2 as a possible D gene (6 bases). V was pared by 5 bases and J by 0 bases, with 22 bases between. Germline CDR1 is SGHNT and CDR2 is YENEEA. The length of the CDR3 is 19 residues. The CDR3 DNA reads as TGTGCCAGCAGCACCCCTCGGGGGATGGGGACCTCGAACACCGGGGAGCTGTTTTTT. Its translation: CASSTPRGMGTSNTGELFF.

The chain recombines TRBV11-3 with TRBJ2-7, with 13 bases lining up with TRBD2. V dropped 5 bases and J dropped 5; count of bases not matched to a gene: 6. The CDR3 sequence is 15 residues long. CDR1 SGHNT and CDR2 YENEEA come from the germline V gene. The CDR3 sequence is CASSRTSGSNHEQYF. CDR3 nucleotide sequence: TGTGCCAGCAGCCGGACTAGCGGGAGTAACCACGAGCAGTACTTC.

This clone was counted at least ten times. The V and J genes are TRBV7-9 and TRBJ1-2; 7 bases are a match to TRBD1. The V segment lost 3 bases and the J segment 6 bases; nucleotides outside the gene matches: 7. The CDR3 consists of 14 residues. The germline gives CDR1 SEHNR, CDR2 FQNEAQ (reference sequence). In DNA, the CDR3 is TGTGCCAGCAGCTTCGGTCAAGGGGGCAATGGCTACACCTTC. Protein: CASSFGQGGNGYTF.

This chain joins TRBV10-3 and TRBJ2-7; no firm D call. From germline, CDR1 is ENHRY and CDR2 SYGVKD. The V end was cut by 11 bases, the J end by 2 bases, with 13 bases between. The CDR3 extends over 12 amino acids. The CDR3 is CAFARAPYEQYF. In DNA, the CDR3 is TGTGCCTTCGCCCGCGCCCCCTACGAGCAGTACTTC.

The V and J genes are TRBV5-4 and TRBJ2-7; 8 positions agree with TRBD1. The CDR3 runs 15 residues. Germline assignment: CDR1 SGHNT and CDR2 YYREEE (reference sequence). The J segment lost 2 bases and the V segment lost 2 bases, leaving 6 bases of the junction unmatched. CDR3 DNA: TGTGCCAGCAGCTTTAGCGACAGGGGCCCCTACGAGCAGTACTTC. As protein: CASSFSDRGPYEQYF.

This clone appeared a single time. The DNA for the CDR3 is TGCGCCAGCACCTCGATGAACTACGAGCAGTACTTC. Amino acid sequence: CASTSMNYEQYF. This chain joins TRBV5-1 and TRBJ2-7, with no clear D. The ends were cut back, 6 bases at V and 3 bases at J, with 10 bases in the middle. The germline gives CDR1 SGHRS, CDR2 YFSETQ. The CDR3 covers 12 residues.